The next 5 T cell receptor beta chains were all read from a single sample in a study of cytomegalovirus exposure and HLA in healthy donors. This PCR relied on a set of 60 Vbeta primers and 13 Jbeta primers. Using immunoSEQ multiplex PCR, the repertoire was profiled, and TCRdb retains in-frame clones only, with some absent. The sample has about 55,000 clones; around four fifths are singletons. The material sequenced was PBMCs. These receptors were taken from a man between 25 and 39 years old in good health and CMV-seronegative.

V and J are TRBV18 and TRBJ1-5, with 10 bases lining up with TRBD1. The V and J ends lost 3 bases and 4 bases, in that order; junction bases with no gene match: 6. Germline loops: CDR1 KGHSH, CDR2 LQKENI. The CDR3 contains 16 residues. CDR3 amino acids: CASSPAGTGVNQPQHF. Here the CDR3 DNA reads TGTGCCAGCTCACCCGCCGGGACAGGGGTGAATCAGCCCCAGCATTTT.

This clone was observed once. The genes are TRBV13 and TRBJ2-1, with 9 bases aligning to TRBD2. Trimming cost V 4 bases and J 12 bases; bases outside gene matches: 10. Germline CDR1 and CDR2: PRHDT and FYEKMQ (reference sequence). CDR3 length: 14 residues. For the CDR3, the DNA is TGTGCCAGCAGCTCCGTCGAAGCGGGAGGTCGGCAGTTCTTC. Protein sequence: CASSSVEAGGRQFF.

The rearrangement links TRBV4-1 to TRBJ2-7, with 9 bases lining up with TRBD1. This CDR3 is 19 amino acids long. Germline CDR1 reads MGHRA; CDR2 reads YSYEKL. V shed 1 base and J 2 bases; nucleotides not matched to a gene: 15. The CDR3 nucleotides are TGCGCCAGCAGCCAAGCGACCTTCCTAGGACAGGGGTTTACCTACGAGCAGTACTTC. It codes for CASSQATFLGQGFTYEQYF.

For this clone: One end of the junction is discordant with germline, which a read error may explain. The CDR3 DNA follows: TGTGCCAGCAGCTTAGGTTCGACAGCCGGTTTC. Translated: CASSLGSTAGF. This chain joins TRBV11-2 and TRBJ2-7, with D possibly being TRBD1 (5 bases). Germline loops: CDR1 SGHAT, CDR2 FQNNGV. The CDR3 is made up of 11 amino acids.

In this sample, this clone turned up a few times. V usage is TRBV14 and J usage is TRBJ2-1, with a weak D call TRBD2 (5 bases). The CDR3 loop spans 16 amino acids. Germline V gives CDR1 SGHDN, CDR2 FVKESK. The germline V and J ends were trimmed by 0 bases and 0 bases, with 9 bases remaining between them. CDR3 region: CASSQDWESSYNEQFF. The DNA of the CDR3 is TGTGCCAGCAGCCAAGATTGGGAGAGCTCCTACAATGAGCAGTTCTTC.